This T cell receptor (beta chain) was found in a study of blood T cell repertoires in COVID-19 (dated by TCRdb to 2020 to 2022). The study in broad terms: Samples from collaborators originated in the United States, Italy and Spain and spanned both the acute and convalescent phases of COVID-19. Sample metadata almost always included a de-identified subject ID, COVID-19 status, age in years and sex. Where HLA class I and class II types were available, the types were taken from metadata supplied by the sample provider, not from assay-based typing. Deeply sampled blood TCRbeta repertoires from subjects exposed to, actively infected with, or recovered from COVID-19 were included in the dataset. The repertoires were made available in a free public database intended to serve as a resource for research on the immune response to SARS-CoV-2. The material from the prospective study consisted of cDNA or gDNA derived from T cells, B-cell-depleted T cells, or PBMCs. The samples were drawn from two sources: the first 160 participants of the ongoing ImmuneRACE study, and fewer than 1,500 subjects contributed by 6 global collaborators. Study-level results and caveats: The amount of clinical and demographic metadata varied by source and participant and was provided uncurated.

The immunoSEQ Assay, a bias-controlled multiplex PCR, was used to amplify TCRbeta CDR3 regions from genomic DNA. On the study's bioinformatics: Nucleated cell counts per sample were estimated from amplification of reference gene primers within the assay. To quantify the absolute abundance of each unique TCRbeta CDR3 rearrangement, sequence reads were collapsed and filtered. Productive Simpson clonality was computed per sample as the square root of Simpson's diversity index over productive rearrangements. TCRdb mirrors the immuneACCESS table, restricted to in-frame sequences. Some clones are absent from its copies; in checked studies, under half trace to an unresolved V gene, and the reason for the others is unknown. That table gives V, J and clone size, and the DNA gave D and trimming. The table for this sample lists 410,000 or so clones; just over 85% of them were counted only once. The ten largest clones capture over 1.3% of the sample.

Each collaborating institution followed its own protocols to collect whole blood in K2EDTA tubes. Collaborator samples were shipped for TCRbeta analysis as frozen whole blood, isolated PBMCs, or DNA extracted from either sample type. A note on this clone: Its antigen remains undetermined. The sample holds no much larger clone one base away, and base qualities are not on file.

CDR1 and CDR2 (SNHLY, FYNNEI) derive from the germline V gene. The CDR3 goes from the cysteine to the phenylalanine over 13 residues. The only DNA kept is the CDR3, 39 bases in frame from the first base. Clipping removes 7 bases from V and 7 bases from J, with 4 as the unmatched junction base count. This clonotype was sampled from a woman aged 25 to 39 with active or convalescent COVID-19. Rearrangement joined TRBV2 to TRBJ1-6, and 7 junction bases match TRBD1. Sequencing used peripheral blood. The sequenced DNA is TGTGCCAGCAAGGGGGGACAGAATTCACCCCTCCACTTT. Its protein is CASKGGQNSPLHF.